The 30 T cell receptor beta chains below all came from one sample that was sequenced in a study of post-analysis software for immune sequencing data. Overall study findings and caveats: About 5 TRBV segments were more frequent in patients than controls; TRBV5-6, TRBV5-1 and TRBV20-1 belonged to this group.

Unique molecular identifiers were present in the TCR beta cDNA libraries. Each CDR3 protein is one row after TCRdb ran MiXCR on the PCR reads. The table has some 260,000 distinct CDR3 sequences, about 40% seen once. No antigen is known for these receptors. Sample: blood. These receptors originate from a girl between 10 and 17 years old with multiple sclerosis.

This clonotype was found many times. The chain couples TRBV28 to TRBJ2-5, with 7 positions matching TRBD1. The germline CDR1 and CDR2 sequences are MDHEN and SYDVKM. There are 14 residues in the CDR3. Unmatched junction bases numbered 5, after V lost 5 bases and J lost 2 bases. The CDR3 region has the DNA TGTGCCAGCAGTCCGGGGACAGTACAAGAGACCCAGTACTTC. Encoded protein: CASSPGTVQETQYF.

In its sample, this clonotype was seen many times. The J gene is TRBJ2-5, the V gene TRBV4-3; D remains unclear. Germline V gene lookup returns CDR1 LGHNA and CDR2 YSLEER. Trimming removed 1 base at V and 5 bases at J, with 11 bases between. The CDR3 runs to 14 residues. Written as DNA, the CDR3 is TGCGCCAGCAGCCAAGGGGTGATGGTCGAGACCCAGTACTTC. It specifies CASSQGVMVETQYF.

This clonotype was detected only a few times. The V call is TRBV12-3 or TRBV12-4, the J call TRBJ1-1; D is uncertain. The CDR3 runs to 13 residues. The germline V and J ends were trimmed by 4 bases and 8 bases, with 14 bases remaining between them. The CDR3 DNA sequence: TGTGCCAGCAGTTCGTTCGGTTCGGGCGAAGCTTTCTTT. Translated, it gives CASSSFGSGEAFF.

This clonotype was recorded many times. The J gene is TRBJ1-1, the V gene TRBV29-1, with D possibly being TRBD1 (5 bases). Trimming removed 6 bases from V and 1 base from J, with 9 bases in between. Germline CDR1 and CDR2: SQVTM and ANQGSEA. There are 12 residues in the CDR3. CDR3 sequence reads: CSVMDKNTEAFF. The DNA of the CDR3 is TGCAGCGTGATGGACAAGAACACTGAAGCTTTCTTT.

The chain joins TRBV5-1 to TRBJ1-4; a possible D gene is TRBD1 (6 bases). The germline V and J ends were trimmed by 9 bases and 4 bases, with 19 bases remaining between them. Per the germline V gene, CDR1 is SGHRS and CDR2 is YFSETQ. This CDR3 has 15 amino acids. The CDR3 region is CATRRNAGDNEKLFF. CDR3 DNA sequence: TGCGCCACGCGGAGGAACGCAGGGGATAATGAAAAACTGTTTTTT.

This chain connects TRBV7-2 to TRBJ2-7; 8 bases agree with TRBD2. The J call may be in error: the DNA end matches TRBJ2-5 better. The CDR3 runs to 15 residues. Germline V gene data show CDR1 as SGHTA and CDR2 as FQGNSA. The CDR3 is CASSLNGGARETQYF. As DNA, the CDR3 is TGTGCCAGCAGCTTAAACGGGGGGGCACGGGAGACCCAGTACTTC.

This clonotype was detected only a few times. Possible read error: a much larger clone is one base away. V gene TRBV12-3 or TRBV12-4 combines with J gene TRBJ2-7; TRBD2 aligns across 8 bases. The V segment lost 5 bases and the J segment 7 bases; nucleotides outside the gene matches: 7. CDR3 length: 13 residues. In nucleotides, the CDR3 is TGTGCCAGCAGTACTAGCGGCTACAATGAGCAGTACTTC. Its translation: CASSTSGYNEQYF.

This clonotype was counted many times. The rearrangement uses TRBV29-1 and TRBJ1-1; tentative D call: TRBD1 (6 bases). There are 14 residues in the CDR3. Germline-derived CDR1 and CDR2 are SQVTM and ANQGSEA. The germline V and J ends were trimmed by 3 bases and 4 bases, with 15 bases remaining between them. The CDR3 loop reads CSVDSQGMGTEAFF. The CDR3 DNA reads TGCAGCGTTGATTCCCAGGGGATGGGCACTGAAGCTTTCTTT.

As for this clonotype: This sequence may be a read error, since a much larger clone differs from it by one base. This chain uses TRBV12-3 or TRBV12-4 with TRBJ1-4; D perhaps matches TRBD1 (5 bases). The CDR3 extends over 15 amino acids. CDR3 sequence reads: CASSMSRGRGEKRFF. CDR3 nucleotides: TGTGCCAGCAGCATGAGCCGGGGACGGGGTGAAAAACGGTTTTTT.

The table lists this clonotype with many counts. A single base separates this from a much larger clone, so it may be a read error. This rearrangement joins TRBV29-1 to TRBJ2-5; 7 bases map to TRBD2. This CDR3 spans 11 amino acids. Germline values: CDR1 SQVTM, CDR2 ANQGSEA. The V gene end was trimmed by 4 bases and the J gene end by 11 bases; junction bases not matched to a gene: 7. As DNA, the CDR3 is TGCAGCGTTGGAACTAGCGCTGAGCAGTACTTC. Translated: CSVGTSAEQYF. Combining the CDR3 with reference TRBV29-1 and TRBJ2-5 gives the whole variable domain SAVISQKPSRDICQRGTSLTIQCQVDSQVTMMFWYRQQPGQSLTLIATANQGSEATYESGFVIDKFPISRPNLTFSTLTVSNMSPEDSSIYLCSVGTSAEQYFGPGTRLLVL.

This clonotype was detected a few times. J is TRBJ1-2 and V is TRBV20-1; TRBD1 matches 8 bases. J was trimmed by 6 bases and V by 2 bases; bases with no gene match: 8. Germline CDR1 reads DFQATT; CDR2 reads SNEGSKA (reference sequence). This CDR3 region has 14 residues. Written as DNA, the CDR3 is TGCAGTGCTAGACTTCAGGGGGCGCGGCATGGCTACACCTTC. This translates into CSARLQGARHGYTF.

This clonotype occurred a few times. The V call is TRBV5-1, the J call TRBJ2-3; no definite D call. In germline, CDR1 is SGHRS, CDR2 YFSETQ. The CDR3 is 14 amino acids. V was trimmed by 0 bases and J by 0 bases, leaving 5 bases between them. The CDR3 region is CASSLVRSTDTQYF. The CDR3 DNA sequence: TGCGCCAGCAGCTTGGTTAGGAGCACAGATACGCAGTATTTT.

This chain links TRBV29-1 with TRBJ1-1; maybe TRBD1 (5 bases). The CDR3 extends over 11 amino acids. Trimming left V 4 bases short and J 4 bases short, with 7 bases between. From germline, CDR1 is SQVTM and CDR2 ANQGSEA. CDR3 region: CSVGGSTEAFF. CDR3 nucleotides: TGCAGCGTTGGGGGGAGCACTGAAGCTTTCTTT.

The table lists this clonotype with a few counts. The rearrangement uses TRBV29-1 and TRBJ1-2; possible D gene TRBD1, 5 bases. Germline loops: CDR1 SQVTM, CDR2 ANQGSEA. The CDR3 runs to 14 residues. V was clipped by 0 bases and J by 2 bases, with 10 bases between them. CDR3 in amino acids: CSVEEGQLNYGYTF. The CDR3 bases are TGCAGCGTTGAAGAGGGGCAGTTGAACTATGGCTACACCTTC.

This clonotype was seen many times. The chain links TRBV2 to TRBJ2-1; TRBD1 agrees at 10 bases. From germline, CDR1 is SNHLY and CDR2 FYNNEI. Trimming took 4 bases from V and 4 from J; bases not matched to a gene: 4. This CDR3 spans 15 amino acids. The CDR3 DNA reads TGTGCCAGCAGTGTGGGACAGGGGTCGTACAATGAGCAGTTCTTC. It is translated as CASSVGQGSYNEQFF.

For this clonotype: With a much larger clone just one base away, this may be a read error. J is TRBJ2-7 and V is TRBV28, with TRBD2 identical over 7 bases. In germline, CDR1 is MDHEN, CDR2 SYDVKM. V was clipped by 4 bases and J by 7 bases; unmatched bases: 10. The CDR3 has 14 amino acids. The CDR3 loop reads CASSYITSVGEQYF. The CDR3 DNA follows: TGTGCCAGCAGTTACATCACTAGCGTCGGAGAGCAGTACTTC.

The chain is built from TRBV24-1 and TRBJ2-5; D is uncertain. Trimming cost V 7 bases and J 3 bases, with 8 bases left between them. This CDR3 is built from 12 residues. In germline, CDR1 is KGHDR, CDR2 SFDVKD. CDR3 loop: CATRKSKETQYF. The CDR3 DNA sequence: TGTGCCACCAGGAAGTCCAAAGAGACCCAGTACTTC.

This clonotype showed up many times. The chain combines TRBV15 with TRBJ2-7; 8 bases align to TRBD2. Trimming at V came to 5 bases and at J to 0 bases, leaving 6 bases not matched to a gene. The CDR3 is 15 residues long. In germline, CDR1 is LNHNV, CDR2 YYDKDF (reference sequence). The CDR3 region is CATSWGSGSSYEQYF. The CDR3 bases are TGTGCCACCAGCTGGGGGAGCGGGAGCTCCTACGAGCAGTACTTC.

The V call is TRBV7-9, the J call TRBJ1-3; D gene ambiguous. CDR1 is SEHNR and CDR2 is FQNEAQ in the germline V gene (reference sequence). The CDR3 loop spans 13 amino acids. Trimming stripped 6 bases from V and 4 bases from J, with 10 bases between. CDR3 sequence reads: CASRTNSGNTIYF. CDR3 in DNA: TGTGCCAGCAGAACCAACTCCGGAAACACCATATATTTT.

This clonotype was observed many times. This sequence joins TRBV5-1 and TRBJ2-1; TRBD2 aligns across 15 bases. The CDR3 is 19 amino acids. The V segment lost 3 bases and the J segment 0 bases; nucleotides outside the gene matches: 7. The germline CDR1 and CDR2 sequences are SGHRS and YFSETQ. The CDR3 nucleotides read TGCGCCAGCAGCTCCGGGACTAGCGGGAGGCGACACTCCTACAATGAGCAGTTCTTC. Protein sequence: CASSSGTSGRRHSYNEQFF.

The J gene is TRBJ2-7, the V gene TRBV20-1; 11 nucleotides agree with TRBD2. With V trimmed by 3 bases and J by 7 bases, 14 bases remained unmatched. The CDR3 contains 16 residues. In germline, CDR1 is DFQATT, CDR2 SNEGSKA (reference sequence). CDR3 in amino acids: CSASYGTSGLVGEQYF. CDR3 sequence (DNA): TGCAGTGCTAGCTACGGGACTAGCGGCCTTGTGGGAGAGCAGTACTTC.

This clonotype was detected only a few times. One junction end disagrees with the germline gene, perhaps due to a read error. The chain couples TRBV7-2 to TRBJ2-5; 12 bases are shared with TRBD2. Germline V gene lookup returns CDR1 SGHTA and CDR2 FQGNSA. This CDR3 is 15 amino acids long. CDR3 residues: CVSSLRTSGRETQYF. The CDR3 nucleotides read TGTGTCAGCAGCTTGCGAACTAGCGGGAGGGAGACCCAGTACTTC.

Details on this clonotype: With a much larger clone just one base away, this may be a read error. Because the CDR3's place on the DNA is in doubt, the DNA is left out and the CDR3 is given as listed by TCRdb. CDR3 region: CASSLRFGTGSGANVPTF. The V call is TRBV12-3 or TRBV12-4, the J call TRBJ2-6; the table's D call, TRBD1, has no DNA check behind it. The CDR3 numbers 18 amino acids, ends counted.

Many counts were recorded for this clonotype. The CDR3: CASSTRGWGYNEQFF. In nucleotides, the CDR3 is TGTGCCAGCAGCACGCGGGGTTGGGGTTACAATGAGCAGTTCTTC. The chain is built from TRBV13 and TRBJ2-1; a possible D gene is TRBD2 (6 bases). V was clipped by 5 bases and J by 4 bases, with 15 bases between them. This CDR3 is 15 amino acids long. Germline lookup yields CDR1 PRHDT and CDR2 FYEKMQ (reference sequence).

Ten or more counts support this clonotype. The chain uses TRBV29-1 and TRBJ2-3; 8 bases agree with TRBD1. In germline, CDR1 is SQVTM, CDR2 ANQGSEA. After removal of 5 bases from V and 1 base from J, the junction contained 5 bases not matched to a gene. CDR3 size: 14 residues. CDR3 DNA: TGCAGCGTTCAGCCAGGGGGCGGCACAGATACGCAGTATTTT. Its translation is CSVQPGGGTDTQYF.

There are many counts of this clonotype. The chain has TRBV5-1 and TRBJ1-1; a weak D match, TRBD1 (5 bases). The ends were cut back, 3 bases at V and 5 bases at J, with 17 bases in the middle. There are 15 residues in the CDR3. Per the germline V gene, CDR1 is SGHRS and CDR2 is YFSETQ. The CDR3 sequence is CASSSAGATRTEAFF. The CDR3 bases are TGCGCCAGCAGCTCCGCCGGGGCGACCCGGACTGAAGCTTTCTTT.

About this clonotype itself: This may come from a read error, since a much larger clone is one base off. This chain links TRBV29-1 with TRBJ2-7; D might be TRBD1 (5 bases). V lost 4 bases and J lost 2, with 18 bases in between. This CDR3 has 15 residues. Per the germline V gene, CDR1 is SQVTM and CDR2 is ANQGSEA. CDR3 in amino acids: CSVAGRPLAPYEQYF. The CDR3 DNA reads TGCAGCGTTGCAGGGCGGCCGCTGGCCCCCTACGAGCAGTACTTC.

This clonotype appeared many times. The chain is built from TRBV7-2 and TRBJ2-4, with 8 bases that match TRBD2. The CDR3 consists of 14 residues. Trimming at V came to 1 base and at J to 14 bases, leaving 10 bases not matched to a gene. Germline V gene data show CDR1 as SGHTA and CDR2 as FQGNSA. CDR3 sequence: CASSLVLAGPHKYF. CDR3 DNA sequence: TGTGCCAGCAGCTTAGTGTTAGCGGGACCCCACAAGTACTTC.

Only a few counts were recorded for this clonotype. The rearrangement uses TRBV29-1 and TRBJ2-7; TRBD2 is a possible D gene (6 bases). This CDR3 is built from 13 residues. Germline V CDR1 and CDR2: SQVTM, ANQGSEA. V lost 1 base and J 2 bases, leaving 9 bases between the germline ends. The CDR3 loop is CSVEGPSAYEQYF. The CDR3 DNA reads TGCAGCGTTGAAGGCCCTAGCGCCTACGAGCAGTACTTC.

Remarks on this clonotype: One end of the junction varies from germline; a read error may be responsible. This rearrangement joins TRBV5-5 to TRBJ2-7, with D possibly called TRBD1 or TRBD2 (6 bases each). The DNA end is more similar to TRBJ2-5, so the J call may be wrong. Germline CDR1 reads SGHKS; CDR2 reads YYEKEE (reference sequence). This CDR3 has 15 amino acids. CDR3 coding DNA: TGCGCCAGCAGCGACGAAAGGGGGGTATCGGAGACCCAGTACTTC. It yields the protein CASSDERGVSETQYF.